This TCR beta chain comes out of a study of cytomegalovirus exposure and HLA in healthy donors. This clone turned up a few times. Its antigen is unidentified. Germline CDR1 is SGHNT and CDR2 is YYREEE (reference sequence). Losses at the gene ends were 0 bases for V and 8 bases for J; bases not matched to a gene: 6. This CDR3 region has 15 residues. Primers included in the PCR were 60 Vbeta and 13 Jbeta primers. Sequencing was performed with immunoSEQ multiplex PCR; in TCRdb, only in-frame clones are kept and a portion is missing. The sample comprises about 110,000 clones, 60% to 70% of which are singletons, and approximately 3.8% rests with the top ten. Study-wide results and limits: For most TCR beta V segments, an earlier analysis put the productive rate at about 87% or about 30% of the time. Reports credit the classifier with highly specific, highly sensitive diagnosis of cytomegalovirus status.

Input material: PBMCs. The genes are TRBV5-4 and TRBJ1-4; TRBD1 agrees at 8 bases. This sequence was found in a man in his thirties or forties in good health and CMV-seropositive. The CDR3 spells CASSLAGTGSEKLFF. DNA for the CDR3: TGTGCCAGCAGCTTGGCCGGGACAGGTTCGGAAAAACTGTTTTTT.